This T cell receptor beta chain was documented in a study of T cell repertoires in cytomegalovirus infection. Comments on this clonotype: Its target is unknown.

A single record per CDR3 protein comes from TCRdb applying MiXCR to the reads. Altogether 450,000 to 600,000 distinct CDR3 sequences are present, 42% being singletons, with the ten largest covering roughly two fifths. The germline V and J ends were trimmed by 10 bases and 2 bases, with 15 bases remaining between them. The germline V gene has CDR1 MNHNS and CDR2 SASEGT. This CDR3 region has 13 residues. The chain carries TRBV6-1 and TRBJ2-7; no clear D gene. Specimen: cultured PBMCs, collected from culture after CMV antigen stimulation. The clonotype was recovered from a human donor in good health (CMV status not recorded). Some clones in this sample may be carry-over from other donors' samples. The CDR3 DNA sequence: TGTGCCACCCGTTACAGCCGGGCCTACGAGCAGTACTTC. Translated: CATRYSRAYEQYF.